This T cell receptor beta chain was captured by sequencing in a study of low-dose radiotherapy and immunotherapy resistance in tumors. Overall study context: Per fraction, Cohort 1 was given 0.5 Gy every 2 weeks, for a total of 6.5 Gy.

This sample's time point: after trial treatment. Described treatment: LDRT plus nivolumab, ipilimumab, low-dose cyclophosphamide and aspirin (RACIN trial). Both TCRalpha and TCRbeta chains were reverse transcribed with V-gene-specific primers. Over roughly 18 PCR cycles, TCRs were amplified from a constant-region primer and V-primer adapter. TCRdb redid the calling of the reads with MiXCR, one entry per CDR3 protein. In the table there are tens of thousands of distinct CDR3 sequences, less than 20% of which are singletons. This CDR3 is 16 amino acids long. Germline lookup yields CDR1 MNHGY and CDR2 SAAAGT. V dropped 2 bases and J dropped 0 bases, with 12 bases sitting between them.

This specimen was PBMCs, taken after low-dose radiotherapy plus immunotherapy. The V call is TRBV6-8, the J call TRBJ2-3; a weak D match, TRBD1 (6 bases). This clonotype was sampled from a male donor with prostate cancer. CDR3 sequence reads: CASSYTRTVSTDTQYF. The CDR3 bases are TGTGCCAGCAGTTACACCCGGACAGTTAGCACAGATACGCAGTATTTT.